This TCR beta chain was captured in a study of blood T cell repertoires in COVID-19. About the research overall: COVID-19 samples, acute and convalescent, were from the United States, Italy and Spain. Sources were T cells, B-cell-depleted T cells, or PBMCs; the material itself was cDNA or gDNA.

The germline CDR1 and CDR2 sequences are SGHVS and FNYEAQ. The length of the CDR3 is 13 residues. Between the trimmed V and J ends, which lost 3 bases and 0 bases, there was a span of 5 bases. Original analysis: Amplified reference gene primers provided the basis for estimating nucleated cell counts. Produced via immunoSEQ multiplex PCR; TCRdb's table is partial and in-frame only. V and J calls and clone size are as listed in that table; D and trimming were resolved from the DNA. The table shows roughly 160,000 clones, with 70% to 90% occurring only once. This clone has a single count. The clonotype comes from a man between 35 and 55 years old with acute or convalescent COVID-19. The rearrangement links TRBV7-6 to TRBJ1-1; D call uncertain. The sample comprised peripheral blood. CDR3 sequence: CASSFSLNTEAFF. The CDR3, as DNA: TGTGCCAGCAGCTTTAGCCTGAACACTGAAGCTTTCTTT.